The present entry profiles one T cell receptor beta chain with its context. The sample is drawn from a study of T cell changes during pregnancy in multiple sclerosis. TCRdb's table, derived via immunoSEQ multiplex PCR, lists solely in-frame clones and lacks some. The data hold tens of thousands of clones, with 91% observed a single time. The germline gives CDR1 KGHSH, CDR2 LQKENI. This CDR3 region has 17 residues. V lost 1 base and J 8 bases, leaving 21 bases between the germline ends. This sequence joins TRBV18 and TRBJ2-1; TRBD1 is a possible D gene (5 bases). The sequence derives from a female donor in good health, enrolled as a control in a pregnancy study. The sample was peripheral blood, taken in the first trimester of pregnancy. For the CDR3, the DNA is TGTGCCAGCTCACCACTGAGTGTCGGATTAGGGGTTGATGAGCAGTTCTTC. Translation gives CASSPLSVGLGVDEQFF.